The rows below give T cell receptor beta chains drawn from one sample of a study of T cell repertoires in cytomegalovirus infection. These receptors have no identified antigens. TCRdb ran MiXCR on the reads and lists one entry per CDR3 protein. This table holds about 900,000 distinct CDR3 sequences, around 29% found once. The sequencing here drew on cultured CD8+ T cells from PBMCs, taken from culture after CMV antigen stimulation. These receptors were taken from a human donor in good health (CMV status not recorded). Some clones in this sample may be carry-over from other donors' samples. The CDR3 runs from the conserved cysteine through the conserved F or W. The order of the fields is V gene, clone size, D gene, J gene, CDR3 DNA, CDR3 protein. A D gene is named only where the DNA matches it firmly. A row's size may be missing; if present it is once, few, many or a size class.

V: TRBV10-3; size: -; D: -; J: TRBJ2-7; DNA: TGTGCCATCAGTGAGACTCCCGGGACACCTATCGCCGACGAGCAGTACTTC; CDR3: CAISETPGTPIADEQYF
V: TRBV7-9; size: many; D: -; J: TRBJ2-7; DNA: TGTGCCAGCAGCTTAGTAGTAGCCGGGACGCCGAATTCCTACGAGCAGTACTTC; CDR3: CASSLVVAGTPNSYEQYF
V: TRBV12-5; size: -; D: -; J: TRBJ2-2; DNA: TGTGCTAGTGGTTGGGACCCTGGCTACATCTTCGAGGATGACACCGGGGAGCTGTTTTTT; CDR3: CASGWDPGYIFEDDTGELFF
V: TRBV29-1; size: once; D: -; J: TRBJ1-1; DNA: TGCAGCGTCCTCCGTTCATGGGGTGAAGCTTTCTTT; CDR3: CSVLRSWGEAFF
V: TRBV7-8; size: many; D: -; J: TRBJ2-6; DNA: TGTGCCAGCAGCTCCCACAGGGGTGGGAGGGCTGGGGCCAACGTCCTGACTTTC; CDR3: CASSSHRGGRAGANVLTF
V: TRBV23-1; size: few; D: -; J: TRBJ2-4; DNA: TGCGCCAGCAGTCAATTAAACCACGGAACAGGGAAGGACATTCAGTACTTC; CDR3: CASSQLNHGTGKDIQYF
V: TRBV7-2; size: -; D: TRBD1; J: TRBJ1-5; DNA: TGTGCCAGCAGGGGACAGACCAATCAGCCCCAGCATTTT; CDR3: CASRGQTNQPQHF
V: TRBV12-3/TRBV12-4; size: -; D: -; J: TRBJ1-2; DNA: TGTGCCAGCAGCCCTCGGGATCAGAGCAACTATGGCTACACCTTC; CDR3: CASSPRDQSNYGYTF
V: TRBV6-5; size: few; D: TRBD1; J: TRBJ1-4; DNA: TGTGCCAGCAGTTACCGACAGGGGTCAACTAATGAAAAACTGTTTTTT; CDR3: CASSYRQGSTNEKLFF
V: TRBV10-3; size: few; D: TRBD1; J: TRBJ1-2; DNA: TGTGCCATCAGTGATCGGGCAGGGGGTATCAACTATGGCTACACCTTC; CDR3: CAISDRAGGINYGYTF
V: TRBV10-2; size: few; D: -; J: TRBJ1-1; DNA: TGCGCCAGCAGCCCCGGCCAAAGGGGAAACACTGAAGCTTTCTTT; CDR3: CASSPGQRGNTEAFF
V: TRBV20-1; size: once; D: -; J: TRBJ2-1; DNA: TGCAGTGCTAGAGATTCGAAGGGGGCCTACAATGAGCAGTTCTTC; CDR3: CSARDSKGAYNEQFF
V: TRBV7-9; size: -; D: TRBD2; J: TRBJ2-1; DNA: TGTGCCAGCAGCCCTCCCTTTCCGACTAGCGGCGGATACAATGAGCAGTTCTTC; CDR3: CASSPPFPTSGGYNEQFF
V: TRBV12-3/TRBV12-4; size: few; D: -; J: TRBJ2-5; DNA: TGTGCCAGCAGTTACGGACATATCCAAGAGACCCAGTACTTC; CDR3: CASSYGHIQETQYF
V: TRBV6-6; size: -; D: TRBD1; J: TRBJ2-3; DNA: TGTGCCAGCAGTCCGTGGACAGGGACGGTCACAGATACGCAGTATTTT; CDR3: CASSPWTGTVTDTQYF
V: TRBV12-3/TRBV12-4; size: -; D: TRBD1; J: TRBJ1-1; DNA: TGTGCCAGCAGTTTTCCAGAGAGGACAGGGGGCACTGAAGCTTTCTTT; CDR3: CASSFPERTGGTEAFF
V: TRBV4-1; size: few; D: -; J: TRBJ2-2; DNA: TGCGCCAGCAGCCCCTTGGAGGGGAACACCGGGGAGCTGTTTTTT; CDR3: CASSPLEGNTGELFF
V: TRBV7-2; size: many; D: -; J: TRBJ2-7; DNA: TGTGCCAGCAGCCCCGTCCTGGGGGGCACCGAGCAGTACTTC; CDR3: CASSPVLGGTEQYF
V: TRBV19; size: few; D: -; J: TRBJ2-1; DNA: TGTGCCAGTAGACCCGACTCGAGCTCCTACAATGAGCAGTTCTTC; CDR3: CASRPDSSSYNEQFF
V: TRBV6-1; size: -; D: TRBD2; J: TRBJ2-7; DNA: TGTGCCAGCAGTGAAGCGGTGGGACTAGCGGGGGAGTACGAGCAGTACTTC; CDR3: CASSEAVGLAGEYEQYF
V: TRBV27; size: many; D: -; J: TRBJ2-7; DNA: TGTGCCAGCGGCCCCGTCGGGGACGAGCAGTACTTC; CDR3: CASGPVGDEQYF
V: TRBV10-3; size: -; D: -; J: TRBJ2-1; DNA: TGTGCCATCAGACCGGGACACTCAATTAACAATGAGCAGTTCTTC; CDR3: CAIRPGHSINNEQFF
V: TRBV7-9; size: -; D: -; J: TRBJ2-5; DNA: TGTGCCAGCAGCTTGGGCCCACGAGGTAAAGAGACCCAGTACTTC; CDR3: CASSLGPRGKETQYF
V: TRBV5-6; size: few; D: -; J: TRBJ2-1; DNA: TGTGCCAGCAGCTACGACAGAATTTACAATGAGCAGTTCTTC; CDR3: CASSYDRIYNEQFF
V: TRBV7-5; size: -; D: -; J: TRBJ1-2; DNA: -; CDR3: CISVSEALNPGGQKNYGYTF
V: TRBV27; size: -; D: -; J: TRBJ1-1; DNA: TGTGCCAGCAGCCCCGTCCCCGGGAACACTGAAGCTTTCTTT; CDR3: CASSPVPGNTEAFF
V: TRBV6-5; size: -; D: TRBD1; J: TRBJ2-3; DNA: TGTGCCAGCAGTTACTTGCTCCCCACAGGGGGAATCACAGATACGCAGTATTTT; CDR3: CASSYLLPTGGITDTQYF
V: TRBV7-6; size: -; D: -; J: TRBJ2-1; DNA: TGTGCCAGCAGCTTAGAGAGGTATGAGCAGTTCTTC; CDR3: CASSLERYEQFF
V: TRBV12-3/TRBV12-4; size: many; D: -; J: TRBJ1-6; DNA: TGTGCCAGCAGCTTGGAAGATTCACCCCTCCACTTT; CDR3: CASSLEDSPLHF
V: TRBV10-3; size: -; D: -; J: TRBJ1-1; DNA: TGTGCCATCAGTGCTGAAGGGGACTCGAACACTGAAGCTTTCTTT; CDR3: CAISAEGDSNTEAFF
V: TRBV20-1; size: few; D: TRBD2; J: TRBJ2-3; DNA: TGCAGTGCTAGAAATCCTAGCGGGTCATCTAGCACAGATACGCAGTATTTT; CDR3: CSARNPSGSSSTDTQYF
V: TRBV15; size: many; D: -; J: TRBJ1-2; DNA: TGTGCCACCAGCAGTAATACCCTCTCGGGGGGAGGGTATGGCTACACCTTC; CDR3: CATSSNTLSGGGYGYTF
V: TRBV7-2; size: few; D: TRBD2; J: TRBJ2-3; DNA: TGTGCCAGCAGCTTAACCTTTCTAGCGGGGGCATCAGATACGCAGTATTTT; CDR3: CASSLTFLAGASDTQYF
V: TRBV4-1; size: few; D: -; J: TRBJ2-1; DNA: TGCGCCAGCACCCTAACAGGGGAGGGCACGAACAATGAGCAGTTCTTC; CDR3: CASTLTGEGTNNEQFF
V: TRBV11-3; size: -; D: TRBD2; J: TRBJ2-3; DNA: TGTGCCAGCAGCCCAGCGGGGGTGGGAGATACGCAGTATTTT; CDR3: CASSPAGVGDTQYF
V: TRBV12-3/TRBV12-4; size: -; D: -; J: TRBJ2-3; DNA: TGTGCCAGCAGTTTAGGGGACGATACGCAGTATTTT; CDR3: CASSLGDDTQYF
V: TRBV7-6; size: few; D: TRBD2; J: TRBJ2-2; DNA: TGTGCCAGCAGCTTCCCCTCCAGCGGGGGGAACACCGGGGAGCTGTTTTTT; CDR3: CASSFPSSGGNTGELFF
V: TRBV27; size: -; D: -; J: TRBJ2-7; DNA: TGTGCCAGCAGTTTCGGGGACCTTCGGTGGAACGAGCAGTACTTC; CDR3: CASSFGDLRWNEQYF
V: TRBV6-5; size: -; D: TRBD2; J: TRBJ2-5; DNA: TGTGCCAGCAGTCCGGGAGGAAGTATCCAAGAGACCCAGTACTTC; CDR3: CASSPGGSIQETQYF
V: TRBV4-1; size: -; D: -; J: TRBJ2-1; DNA: TGCGCCAGTAGCCAACGTTTCCAAGCTACTTACAATGAGCAGTTCTTC; CDR3: CASSQRFQATYNEQFF
V: TRBV7-9; size: few; D: TRBD1; J: TRBJ1-5; DNA: TGTGCCAGCAGCCCCCGGCACATTCCACAGGGGCGGGATCAGCCCCAGCATTTT; CDR3: CASSPRHIPQGRDQPQHF
V: TRBV6-2/TRBV6-3; size: -; D: -; J: TRBJ1-5; DNA: TGTGCCAGCACCCCCCCGCCCCAGCATTTT; CDR3: CASTPPPQHF
V: TRBV27; size: -; D: TRBD1; J: TRBJ2-1; DNA: TGTGCCAGCAGCCGACAGGGCGTTTACAATGAGCAGTTCTTC; CDR3: CASSRQGVYNEQFF